The entry below gives a single TCR beta chain sequence along with its context. What it binds is unknown. Clones were sequenced by immunoSEQ multiplex PCR, and TCRdb holds only the in-frame ones, with some missing. This sample has over 25,000 clones, with roughly 90% found just once. This specimen belongs to a study of T cells in localized non-small cell lung cancer. Findings and limits, study-wide: Measurement of T cell clonality placed uninvolved adjacent lung highest, above the level in tumor. Heterogeneity remains possible because sequencing was limited to only one tumor region. Within adjacent lung there appeared a median approximately 60 of the top 100 tumor clones. Prolonged overall survival went with higher T cell density in the blood.

V lost 2 bases and J 16 bases, leaving 12 bases between the germline ends. CDR1 is MNHNS, CDR2 SASEGT, per germline. CDR3 length: 11 residues. The chain joins TRBV6-1 to TRBJ2-1, with D perhaps TRBD1 (5 bases). Sequenced material: peripheral blood, taken before any cancer treatment. This TCR was recovered from a female donor over 55 with stage I lung adenocarcinoma. The CDR3 region is CASSEWGRVFF. CDR3 in DNA: TGTGCCAGCAGTGAATGGGGCAGGGTATTCTTC.